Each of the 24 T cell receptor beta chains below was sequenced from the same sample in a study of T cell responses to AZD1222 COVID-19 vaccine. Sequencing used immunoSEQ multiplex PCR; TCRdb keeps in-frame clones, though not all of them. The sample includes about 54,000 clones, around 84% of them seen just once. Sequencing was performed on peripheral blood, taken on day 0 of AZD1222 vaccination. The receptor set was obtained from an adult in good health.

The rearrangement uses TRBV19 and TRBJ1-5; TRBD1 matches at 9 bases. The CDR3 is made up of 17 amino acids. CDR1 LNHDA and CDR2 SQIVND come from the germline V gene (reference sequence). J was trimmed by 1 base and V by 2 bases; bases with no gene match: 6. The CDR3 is CASSIRTGQGSNQPQHF. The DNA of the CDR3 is TGTGCCAGTAGTATACGAACGGGACAGGGAAGCAATCAGCCCCAGCATTTT.

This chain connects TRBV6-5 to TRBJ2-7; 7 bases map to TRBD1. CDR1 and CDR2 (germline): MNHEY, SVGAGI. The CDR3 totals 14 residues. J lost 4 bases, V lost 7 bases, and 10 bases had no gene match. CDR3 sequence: CASTGRTGDYEQYF. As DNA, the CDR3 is TGTGCCAGCACTGGAAGGACAGGCGATTACGAGCAGTACTTC.

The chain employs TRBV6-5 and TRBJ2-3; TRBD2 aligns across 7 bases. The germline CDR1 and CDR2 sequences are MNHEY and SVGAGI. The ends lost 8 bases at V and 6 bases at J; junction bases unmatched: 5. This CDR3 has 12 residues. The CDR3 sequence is CASGRAGDTQYF. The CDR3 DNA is TGTGCCAGCGGGAGGGCCGGGGATACGCAGTATTTT.

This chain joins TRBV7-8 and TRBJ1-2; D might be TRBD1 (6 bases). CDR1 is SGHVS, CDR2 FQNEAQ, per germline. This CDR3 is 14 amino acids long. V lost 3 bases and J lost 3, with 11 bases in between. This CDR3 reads CASSLGAQDYGYTF. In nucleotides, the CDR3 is TGTGCCAGCAGCTTGGGGGCGCAGGACTATGGCTACACCTTC.

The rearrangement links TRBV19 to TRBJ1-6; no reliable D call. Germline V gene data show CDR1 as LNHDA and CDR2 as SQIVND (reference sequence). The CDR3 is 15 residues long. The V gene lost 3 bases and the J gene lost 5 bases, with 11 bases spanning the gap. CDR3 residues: CASSIWMVDNSPLHF. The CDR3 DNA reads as TGTGCCAGTAGTATCTGGATGGTCGATAATTCACCCCTCCACTTT. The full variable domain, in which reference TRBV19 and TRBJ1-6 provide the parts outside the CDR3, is DGGITQSPKYLFRKEGQNVTLSCEQNLNHDAMYWYRQDPGQGLRLIYYSQIVNDFQKGDIAEGYSVSREKKESFPLTVTSAQKNPTAFYLCASSIWMVDNSPLHFGNGTRLTVT.

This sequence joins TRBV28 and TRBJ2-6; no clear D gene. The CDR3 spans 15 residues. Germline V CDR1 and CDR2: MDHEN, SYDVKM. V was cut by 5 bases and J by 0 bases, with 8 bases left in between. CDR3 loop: CASSEAPSGANVLTF. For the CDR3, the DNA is TGTGCCAGCAGTGAAGCGCCCTCTGGGGCCAACGTCCTGACTTTC.

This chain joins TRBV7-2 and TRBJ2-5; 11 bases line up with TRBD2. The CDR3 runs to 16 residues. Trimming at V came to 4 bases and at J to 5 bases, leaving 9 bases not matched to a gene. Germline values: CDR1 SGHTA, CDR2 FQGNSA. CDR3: CASSSSSGGTRETQYF. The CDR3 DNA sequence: TGTGCCAGCAGCTCCTCTAGCGGGGGGACCCGGGAGACCCAGTACTTC.

CDR3 nucleotides: TGTGCCAGCAGTTTATCACAGGGAGGGACTGAAGCTTTCTTT. Protein product: CASSLSQGGTEAFF. The chain employs TRBV28 and TRBJ1-1, with TRBD1 as a possible D gene (6 bases). CDR3 length: 14 residues. With 1 base removed from V and 5 bases from J, the gap between germline ends came to 11 bases. Germline lookup yields CDR1 MDHEN and CDR2 SYDVKM.

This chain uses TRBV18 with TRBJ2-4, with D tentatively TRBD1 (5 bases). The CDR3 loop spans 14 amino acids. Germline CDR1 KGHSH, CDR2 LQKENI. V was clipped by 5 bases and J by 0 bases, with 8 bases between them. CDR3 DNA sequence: TGTGCCAGCTCAGGACAAGAAGCCAAAAACATTCAGTACTTC. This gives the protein CASSGQEAKNIQYF.

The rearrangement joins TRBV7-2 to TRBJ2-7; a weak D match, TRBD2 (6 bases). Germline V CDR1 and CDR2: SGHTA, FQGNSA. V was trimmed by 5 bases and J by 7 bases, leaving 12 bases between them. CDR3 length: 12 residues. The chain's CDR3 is CASSRDGGEQYF. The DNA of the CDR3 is TGTGCCAGCAGCCGGGACGGGGGAGAGCAGTACTTC.

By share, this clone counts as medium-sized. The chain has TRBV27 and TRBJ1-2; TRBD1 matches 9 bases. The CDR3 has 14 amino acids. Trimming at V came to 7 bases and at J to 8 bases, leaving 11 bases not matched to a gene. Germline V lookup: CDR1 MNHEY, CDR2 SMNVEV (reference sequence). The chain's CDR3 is CASTPGQGQKGYTF. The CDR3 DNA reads TGTGCCAGCACCCCGGGACAGGGTCAGAAGGGCTACACCTTC.

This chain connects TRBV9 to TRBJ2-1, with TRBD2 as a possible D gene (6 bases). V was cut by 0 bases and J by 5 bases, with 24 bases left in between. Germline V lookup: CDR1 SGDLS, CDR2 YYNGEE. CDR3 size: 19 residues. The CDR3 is CASSVAGHSLGERDNEQFF. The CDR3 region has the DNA TGTGCCAGCAGCGTAGCTGGACACTCGTTGGGGGAGCGGGACAATGAGCAGTTCTTC. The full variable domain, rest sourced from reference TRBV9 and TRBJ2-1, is DSGVTQTPKHLITATGQRVTLRCSPRSGDLSVYWYQQSLDQGLQFLIQYYNGEERAKGNILERFSAQQFPDLHSELNLSSLELGDSALYFCASSVAGHSLGERDNEQFFGPGTRLTVL.

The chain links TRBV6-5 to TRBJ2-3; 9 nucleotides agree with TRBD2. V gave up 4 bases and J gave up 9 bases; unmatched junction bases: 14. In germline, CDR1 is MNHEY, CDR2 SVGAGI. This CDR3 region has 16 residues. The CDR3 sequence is CASSSSSGGPFSTQYF. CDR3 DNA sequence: TGTGCCAGCAGTTCATCGAGCGGGGGGCCCTTCTCAACGCAGTATTTT.

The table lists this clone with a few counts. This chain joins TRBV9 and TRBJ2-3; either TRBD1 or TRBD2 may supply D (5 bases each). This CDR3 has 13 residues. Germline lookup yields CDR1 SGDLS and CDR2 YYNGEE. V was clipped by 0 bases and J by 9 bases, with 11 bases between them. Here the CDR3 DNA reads TGTGCCAGCAGCGTAGGGGGACCGACGACGCAGTATTTT. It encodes CASSVGGPTTQYF.

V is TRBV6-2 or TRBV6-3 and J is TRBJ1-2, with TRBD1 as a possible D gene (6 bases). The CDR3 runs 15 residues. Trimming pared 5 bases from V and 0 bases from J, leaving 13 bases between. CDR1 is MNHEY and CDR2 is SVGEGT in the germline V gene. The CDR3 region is CASSATGGPNYGYTF. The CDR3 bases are TGTGCCAGCAGTGCGACGGGGGGCCCTAACTATGGCTACACCTTC.

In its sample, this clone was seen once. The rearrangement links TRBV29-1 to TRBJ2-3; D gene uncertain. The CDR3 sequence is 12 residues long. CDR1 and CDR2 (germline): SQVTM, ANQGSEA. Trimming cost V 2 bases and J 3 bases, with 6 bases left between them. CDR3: CSVERSTDTQYF. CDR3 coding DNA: TGCAGCGTTGAAAGGTCAACAGATACGCAGTATTTT.

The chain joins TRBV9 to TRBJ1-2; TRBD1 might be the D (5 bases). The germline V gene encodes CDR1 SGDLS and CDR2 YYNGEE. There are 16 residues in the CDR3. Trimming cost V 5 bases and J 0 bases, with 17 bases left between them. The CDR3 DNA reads TGTGCCAGCAGGGCGACGGGGGGGAACGCTAACTATGGCTACACCTTC. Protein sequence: CASRATGGNANYGYTF.

The CDR3 spells CASSQVSGGNTIYF. In DNA form, the CDR3 reads TGTGCCAGCAGCCAAGTTTCTGGGGGTAACACCATATATTTT. This chain joins TRBV3-1 (or the pseudogene TRBV3-2) and TRBJ1-3, with D possibly TRBD1 on 5 matching bases. Germline loops: CDR1 LGHDT, CDR2 YNNKEL (reference sequence). Trimming removed 1 base at V and 7 bases at J, with 11 bases between. The CDR3 contains 14 residues.

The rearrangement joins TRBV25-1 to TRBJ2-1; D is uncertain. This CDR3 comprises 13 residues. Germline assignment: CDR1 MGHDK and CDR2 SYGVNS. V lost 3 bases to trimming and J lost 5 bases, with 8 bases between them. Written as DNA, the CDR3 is TGTGCCAGCAGTGATCTACGAGACAATGAGCAGTTCTTC. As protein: CASSDLRDNEQFF.

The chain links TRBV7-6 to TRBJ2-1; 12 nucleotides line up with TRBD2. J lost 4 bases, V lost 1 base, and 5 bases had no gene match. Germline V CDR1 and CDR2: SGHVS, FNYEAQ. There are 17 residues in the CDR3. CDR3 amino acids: CASSLGLAGGVYNEQFF. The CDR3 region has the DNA TGTGCCAGCAGCTTAGGGCTAGCGGGGGGGGTGTACAATGAGCAGTTCTTC.

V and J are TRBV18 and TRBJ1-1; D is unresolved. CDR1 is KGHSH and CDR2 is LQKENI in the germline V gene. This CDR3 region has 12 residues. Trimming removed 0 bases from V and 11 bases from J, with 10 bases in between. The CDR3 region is CASSPPRMQAFF. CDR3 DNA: TGTGCCAGCTCACCACCCCGTATGCAGGCTTTCTTT.

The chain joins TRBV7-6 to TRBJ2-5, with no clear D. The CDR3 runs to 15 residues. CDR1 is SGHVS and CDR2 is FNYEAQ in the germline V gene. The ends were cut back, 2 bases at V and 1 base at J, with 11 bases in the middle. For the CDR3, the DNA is TGTGCCAGCAGCTTAAATCCCGGTCCCCAAGAGACCCAGTACTTC. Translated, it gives CASSLNPGPQETQYF.

The CDR3 spells CASSTVTGTEAFF. The CDR3 coding sequence is TGTGCCAGCAGTACCGTAACAGGCACTGAAGCTTTCTTT. The chain links TRBV28 to TRBJ1-1; TRBD1 might be the D (5 bases). The V gene lost 5 bases and the J gene lost 4 bases, with 11 bases spanning the gap. Germline CDR1 and CDR2: MDHEN and SYDVKM. This CDR3 has 13 amino acids. Using reference TRBV28 and TRBJ1-1 for the parts outside the CDR3, the full variable domain is DVKVTQSSRYLVKRTGEKVFLECVQDMDHENMFWYRQDPGLGLRLIYFSYDVKMKEKGDIPEGYSVSREKKERFSLILESASTNQTSMYLCASSTVTGTEAFFGQGTRLTVV.

DNA for the CDR3: TGTGCCAGCAGCGGTACAGGGAATCAGCCCCAGCATTTT. Protein sequence: CASSGTGNQPQHF. This chain connects TRBV7-9 to TRBJ1-5; D perhaps matches TRBD1 (6 bases). This CDR3 has 13 amino acids. Germline-derived CDR1 and CDR2 are SEHNR and FQNEAQ (reference sequence). V was shortened by 5 bases and J by 4 bases, with 9 bases between the two germline ends.